The clone carrying this TCR beta chain came up many times. The antigen is unknown. The CDR3 length is 12 residues. Germline-derived CDR1 and CDR2 are DFQATT and SNEGSKA (reference sequence). V lost 4 bases, J lost 4 bases, and 10 bases lay in between. The data are from a study of human T cells and chemical hapten exposure. Across the whole study: Patch tests applied 0.01% DPC to the upper back and were scored after 6 days. Findings and limits, study-wide: DPC sensitization produced no change in TCRs with frequency above 1 in 1000.

Sample time point: patch test 1, 2 weeks after DPC sensitization. Treatment denoted: therapeutic diphenylcyclopropenone sensitization with weekly scalp DPC. Blood draws came first, before each patch test. TCRdb recomputed calls from the RACE reads with MiXCR, one row per CDR3 protein. The sample comprises about 360,000 distinct CDR3 sequences, approximately 6.9% of which are singletons, and around 8.2% rests with the top ten. The chain employs TRBV20-1 and TRBJ1-2; D is undetermined. This material consisted of whole blood, taken in connection with sensitization to the hapten diphenylcyclopropenone (DPC). The TCR was taken from a woman in her late teens or twenties with alopecia areata. Some clones in this sample may be carry-over from other donors' samples. The CDR3 DNA reads as TGCAGTGCTAATTATTTACCCTATGGCTACACCTTC. Translated: CSANYLPYGYTF.